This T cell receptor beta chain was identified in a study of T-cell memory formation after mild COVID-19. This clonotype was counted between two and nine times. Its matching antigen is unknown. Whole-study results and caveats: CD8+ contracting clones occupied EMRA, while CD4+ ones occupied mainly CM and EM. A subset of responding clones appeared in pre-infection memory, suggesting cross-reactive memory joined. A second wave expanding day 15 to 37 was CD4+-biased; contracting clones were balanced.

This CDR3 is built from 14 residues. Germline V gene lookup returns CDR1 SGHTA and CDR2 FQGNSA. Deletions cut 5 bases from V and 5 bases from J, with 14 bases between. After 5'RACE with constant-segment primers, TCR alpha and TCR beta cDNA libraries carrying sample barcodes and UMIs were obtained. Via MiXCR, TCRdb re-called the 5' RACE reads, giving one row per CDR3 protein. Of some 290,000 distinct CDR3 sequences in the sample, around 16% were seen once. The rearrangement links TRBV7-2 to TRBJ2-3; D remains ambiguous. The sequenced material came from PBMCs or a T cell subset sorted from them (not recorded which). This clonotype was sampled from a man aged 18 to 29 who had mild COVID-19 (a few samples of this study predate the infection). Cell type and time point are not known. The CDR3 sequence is CASSPLAGGDTQYF. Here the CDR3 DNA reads TGTGCCAGCAGCCCGTTAGCAGGCGGAGATACGCAGTATTTT.